The present TCR beta chain was sequenced within a study of identical twins. The study's findings and limits: Out-of-frame sharing of TCR alpha in monozygotic twins was underestimated by models.

TCRdb re-analysed the 5' RACE reads in MiXCR, keeping a single row per CDR3 protein. The repertoire consists of some 690,000 distinct CDR3 sequences, with over 20% occurring once and the leading ten covering 4.3%. Germline trimming cut 5 bases from V and 1 base from J; bases unmatched to any gene: 6. Germline V gives CDR1 SGHRS, CDR2 YFSETQ. This CDR3 has 16 residues. About this clonotype itself: What it recognizes is unknown.

The same sample was also used in a study of T cells expressing NK-cell markers.

J is TRBJ2-1 and V is TRBV5-1; TRBD2 matches at 10 bases. Sequencing used PBMCs. This receptor was taken from a woman aged 18-29 years in good health. The CDR3 DNA reads TGCGCCAGCAGAGGGAGCGGGGGGGTATCCTACAATGAGCAGTTCTTC. This translates into CASRGSGGVSYNEQFF.